This T cell receptor beta chain was recovered during a study of cytomegalovirus exposure and HLA in healthy donors. Study-level information: The use of the same platform for the approximately 110 validation repertoires and the roughly 700 first-cohort repertoires was reported by a later analysis.

Using immunoSEQ multiplex PCR, the repertoire was profiled, and TCRdb retains in-frame clones only, with some absent. Seen here are 55,000 to 75,000 clones, roughly 94% observed once, and the top ten hold about 4.1%. Findings and limits, study-wide: Overall, 164 TCR beta chains were annotated as cytomegalovirus-associated.

Comments on this clone: Its target is not known.

The donors were in the approximately 120-subject validation cohort; that cohort was separate from the approximately 700-subject first cohort. The CDR3 consists of 14 residues. Trimming pared 1 base from V and 7 bases from J, leaving 15 bases between. Germline V CDR1 and CDR2: SQVTM, ANQGSEA. The origin of this receptor is a man aged 18 to 29 in good health and CMV-seropositive. Sequencing used PBMCs. The chain employs TRBV29-1 and TRBJ2-3; no firm D call. The CDR3 sequence is CSVEGGLAHNTQYF. CDR3 nucleotides: TGCAGCGTTGAAGGTGGGCTGGCGCATAATACGCAGTATTTT.